Below, 30 T cell receptor beta chains from the same sample are listed, as sequenced in a study of T cell repertoires in cytomegalovirus infection. MiXCR was run by TCRdb on the reads, yielding one entry per CDR3 protein. This sample has hundreds of thousands of distinct CDR3 sequences, with 24% found just once. The specimen sequenced was CD8+ T cells from PBMCs. These receptors all stem from a human donor in good health (CMV status not recorded). Some clones in this sample may be carry-over from other donors' samples.

In this sample, this clonotype turned up many times. The chain couples TRBV28 to TRBJ2-3; 7 bases align to TRBD1. The J segment lost 6 bases and the V segment lost 3 bases, leaving 6 bases of the junction unmatched. This CDR3 comprises 14 residues. Per the germline V gene, CDR1 is MDHEN and CDR2 is SYDVKM. CDR3 loop: CASSLTGKGDTQYF. The CDR3 nucleotides read TGTGCCAGCAGTTTGACAGGGAAGGGGGATACGCAGTATTTT.

The genes are TRBV5-5 and TRBJ1-6; a possible D gene is TRBD1 (6 bases). CDR1 and CDR2 from the germline V gene are SGHKS and YYEKEE (reference sequence). This CDR3 is 16 amino acids long. The ends were cut back, 0 bases at V and 11 bases at J, with 18 bases in the middle. The CDR3 nucleotides read TGTGCCAGCAGCTTGGCCGACGCAGGGGCACGGGCACCCCTCCACTTT. It translates to CASSLADAGARAPLHF. Based on the CDR3 plus reference TRBV5-5 and TRBJ1-6, the full variable domain is DAGVTQSPTHLIKTRGQQVTLRCSPISGHKSVSWYQQVLGQGPQFIFQYYEKEERGRGNFPDRFSARQFPNYSSELNVNALLLGDSALYLCASSLADAGARAPLHFGNGTRLTVT.

This clonotype was seen more than once but under ten times. The chain has TRBV5-5 and TRBJ2-3, with 9 nucleotides matching TRBD1. From germline, CDR1 is SGHKS and CDR2 YYEKEE (reference sequence). The CDR3 has 15 amino acids. V gave up 3 bases and J gave up 4 bases; unmatched junction bases: 6. The CDR3: CASSYRDRDADTQYF. In DNA, the CDR3 is TGTGCCAGCAGCTACCGGGACAGGGATGCAGATACGCAGTATTTT.

The V and J genes are TRBV27 and TRBJ2-1; TRBD1 agrees at 7 bases. This CDR3 spans 14 amino acids. CDR1 MNHEY and CDR2 SMNVEV come from the germline V gene (reference sequence). V lost 3 bases, J lost 7 bases, and 6 bases stayed unmatched. CDR3 protein: CASSFADRDNEQFF. CDR3 sequence (DNA): TGTGCCAGCAGTTTTGCCGACAGGGATAATGAGCAGTTCTTC.

This clonotype was detected only a few times. The chain carries TRBV5-4 and TRBJ2-1, with TRBD2 as a possible D gene (7 bases). This CDR3 contains 12 residues. Trimming shortened V by 7 bases and J by 4 bases, and 9 bases separated the two germline ends. The V gene's germline CDR1 is SGHNT and CDR2 YYREEE (reference sequence). In DNA, the CDR3 is TGTGCCAGCGGGGGGGCTTACAATGAGCAGTTCTTC. Translation: CASGGAYNEQFF.

This clonotype was picked up many times. V usage is TRBV28 and J usage is TRBJ1-5; TRBD1 matches 10 bases. Germline V CDR1 and CDR2: MDHEN, SYDVKM. The length of the CDR3 is 15 residues. V lost 5 bases, J lost 3 bases, and 4 bases stayed unmatched. The CDR3 bases are TGTGCCAGCAGTGGGACAGGGGTTATCAATCAGCCCCAGCATTTT. This encodes CASSGTGVINQPQHF. Looking up the rest from reference TRBV28 and TRBJ1-5 gives the full variable domain: DVKVTQSSRYLVKRTGEKVFLECVQDMDHENMFWYRQDPGLGLRLIYFSYDVKMKEKGDIPEGYSVSREKKERFSLILESASTNQTSMYLCASSGTGVINQPQHFGDGTRLSIL.

This chain links TRBV27 with TRBJ2-7, with no clear D. CDR3 length: 15 residues. Trimming took 1 base from V and 5 from J, leaving 15 bases between them. CDR1 MNHEY and CDR2 SMNVEV come from the germline V gene (reference sequence). The CDR3 reads CASSLLGNLRDEQYF. CDR3 in DNA: TGTGCCAGCAGTTTATTGGGGAACCTTCGGGACGAGCAGTACTTC.

This chain connects TRBV4-1 to TRBJ2-3, with TRBD1 matching 8 bases. CDR1 and CDR2 (germline): MGHRA, YSYEKL. With V trimmed by 4 bases and J by 4 bases, 7 bases remained unmatched. The CDR3 runs 15 residues. This CDR3 reads CASSLRDRYSDTQYF. The CDR3 nucleotides read TGCGCCAGCAGCCTCCGGGACAGGTATTCAGATACGCAGTATTTT.

The gene calls are TRBV10-3 and TRBJ2-3; TRBD1 matches at 7 bases. The V gene end was trimmed by 4 bases and the J gene end by 2 bases; junction bases not matched to a gene: 9. CDR1 is ENHRY and CDR2 is SYGVKD in the germline V gene. The CDR3 contains 16 residues. The CDR3 sequence is CAISGGDRDDTDTQYF. As DNA, the CDR3 is TGTGCCATCAGTGGGGGCGACAGGGATGACACAGATACGCAGTATTTT.

This clonotype was counted many times. CDR3 amino acids: CASSFHNEQFF. The CDR3 DNA is TGTGCCAGCAGCTTCCACAATGAGCAGTTCTTC. The rearrangement joins TRBV7-9 to TRBJ2-1; unclear D gene. V dropped 3 bases and J dropped 5 bases, with 2 bases sitting between them. In germline, CDR1 is SEHNR, CDR2 FQNEAQ (reference sequence). CDR3 size: 11 residues.

The sample holds a few counts of this clonotype. This sequence joins TRBV9 and TRBJ2-3; TRBD2 aligns across 8 bases. The CDR3 runs to 15 residues. Germline V gene sequence: CDR1 SGDLS, CDR2 YYNGEE. V shed 3 bases and J 4 bases; nucleotides not matched to a gene: 7. The CDR3 DNA sequence: TGTGCCAGCAGCGCGGTTCGAGCGGGAGCAGATACGCAGTATTTT. Its translation: CASSAVRAGADTQYF.

This clonotype was picked up a small number of times. The gene calls are TRBV5-5 and TRBJ2-3, with TRBD2 matching over 12 bases. CDR3 length: 17 amino acids. CDR1 is SGHKS, CDR2 YYEKEE, per germline (reference sequence). V shed 4 bases and J 1 base; nucleotides not matched to a gene: 7. The CDR3 loop reads CASSPYRTSGGTDTQYF. CDR3 in DNA: TGTGCCAGCAGCCCTTATCGGACTAGCGGGGGCACAGATACGCAGTATTTT.

In its sample, this clonotype was seen a few times. The gene calls are TRBV20-1 and TRBJ1-1, with a weak D call TRBD1 (6 bases). This CDR3 has 14 residues. Germline V gene data show CDR1 as DFQATT and CDR2 as SNEGSKA (reference sequence). Trimming shortened V by 2 bases and J by 1 base, and 11 bases separated the two germline ends. CDR3 coding DNA: TGCAGTGCTAGACTTCGGACAGAGAACACTGAAGCTTTCTTT. Its protein is CSARLRTENTEAFF.

The genes are TRBV3-1 and TRBJ1-1; a possible D gene is TRBD1 (6 bases). V shed 1 base and J shed 2 bases, with 14 bases lying between them. This CDR3 has 16 amino acids. CDR1 is LGHDT, CDR2 YNNKEL, per germline (reference sequence). For the CDR3, the DNA is TGTGCCAGCAGCCAAGCGGGGGGCAGCCCAAACACTGAAGCTTTCTTT. Its protein is CASSQAGGSPNTEAFF.

The chain employs TRBV23-1 and TRBJ2-5; the match to TRBD1 covers 8 bases. TRBV23-1 is marked as an open reading frame, function uncertain. The CDR3 consists of 17 residues. The V and J ends lost 3 bases and 4 bases, in that order; junction bases with no gene match: 13. CDR3 loop: CASSHTLGQGGGETQYF. The CDR3 nucleotides are TGCGCCAGCAGTCATACGCTTGGACAGGGTGGCGGAGAGACCCAGTACTTC.

About this clonotype: The junction departs from the called germline gene at one end, perhaps through a read error. The J gene is TRBJ1-2, the V gene TRBV28; TRBD1 aligns across 7 bases. Germline-derived CDR1 and CDR2 are MDHEN and SYDVKM. This CDR3 is 11 amino acids long. Here the CDR3 DNA reads TGTGCCAGCAGTCAGGGACAGAGTGACGCCTTC. Encoded protein: CASSQGQSDAF.

There are many counts of this clonotype. This chain connects TRBV12-5 to TRBJ2-7; D remains ambiguous. Trimming removed 2 bases from V and 4 bases from J, with 9 bases in between. The V gene's germline CDR1 is LGHNT and CDR2 FRNRAP. The CDR3 is made up of 13 amino acids. The CDR3 region has the DNA TGTGCTAGTGGTTTGCCCAACGAGTACGAGCAGTACGTC. It encodes CASGLPNEYEQYV.

This clonotype was counted between two and nine times. The chain employs TRBV7-9 and TRBJ2-1; 14 bases are a match to TRBD2. Trimming at V came to 4 bases and at J to 0 bases, leaving 5 bases not matched to a gene. CDR1 and CDR2 (germline): SEHNR, FQNEAQ (reference sequence). The CDR3 length is 18 residues. CDR3 in amino acids: CASSSGTSGGVSYNEQFF. DNA for the CDR3: TGTGCCAGCAGCTCCGGGACTAGCGGGGGTGTCTCCTACAATGAGCAGTTCTTC.

This clonotype has a count of ten or more. The chain joins TRBV6-1 to TRBJ2-7; 11 positions agree with TRBD2. Germline V gives CDR1 MNHNS, CDR2 SASEGT. Unmatched junction bases numbered 4, after V lost 8 bases and J lost 4 bases. The CDR3 totals 13 residues. CDR3 protein: CASSSGGPYEQYF. The CDR3 DNA reads as TGTGCCAGCTCTAGCGGGGGGCCGTACGAGCAGTACTTC.

The chain links TRBV3-1 to TRBJ1-1, with 8 bases matching TRBD1. The CDR3 is 18 amino acids. Germline V gene data show CDR1 as LGHDT and CDR2 as YNNKEL (reference sequence). V shed 0 bases, J shed 1 base, and the junction held 10 bases outside the gene matches. The CDR3 reads CASSQDWNRDRTNTEAFF. As DNA, the CDR3 is TGTGCCAGCAGCCAAGATTGGAACCGGGACAGGACGAACACTGAAGCTTTCTTT.

This clonotype turned up a few times. Sequence at one end of the junction differs from germline and may be a read error. The rearrangement links TRBV12-3 or TRBV12-4 to TRBJ1-5; D perhaps matches TRBD1 (5 bases). The CDR3 has 15 amino acids. The CDR3 here is CTSTISGTENQPQHF. The CDR3, as DNA: TGTACCAGCACCATAAGCGGGACGGAAAATCAGCCCCAGCATTTT.

This clonotype was detected only a few times. CDR3 protein: CSAEGPEGVQYV. DNA of the CDR3: TGCAGTGCCGAGGGTCCGGAGGGGGTGCAGTACGTC. The genes are TRBV20-1 and TRBJ2-7; D is possibly TRBD1 or TRBD2 (6 bases each). The CDR3 sequence is 12 residues long. V was trimmed by 6 bases and J by 9 bases, leaving 18 bases between them. CDR1 DFQATT and CDR2 SNEGSKA come from the germline V gene (reference sequence).

The CDR3 DNA is TGTGCCAGCAGCTTAGCTGGCGGGGGGGCGAATGAGCAGTTCTTC. This encodes CASSLAGGGANEQFF. The chain carries TRBV7-6 and TRBJ2-1; 9 nucleotides line up with TRBD2. Germline V CDR1 and CDR2: SGHVS, FNYEAQ. V was clipped by 0 bases and J by 7 bases; unmatched bases: 4. The CDR3 is 15 residues long.

This clonotype has more than one count but fewer than ten. V gene TRBV2 combines with J gene TRBJ2-7; 7 bases fit TRBD2. The CDR3 has 14 amino acids. Trimming removed 7 bases from V and 2 bases from J; junction bases left unmatched: 8. Germline assignment: CDR1 SNHLY and CDR2 FYNNEI. CDR3 DNA: TGTGCCAGCAAGGAAGGAGCGGGAACCTACGAGCAGTACGTC. Its protein product is CASKEGAGTYEQYV.

The rearrangement links TRBV28 to TRBJ1-3; 7 bases are shared with TRBD1. This CDR3 is built from 17 residues. With 6 bases clipped from V and 5 bases from J, the junction kept 16 bases outside the gene matches. Germline V gene sequence: CDR1 MDHEN, CDR2 SYDVKM. The CDR3 sequence is CASRLAPGTVSRNTIYF. The CDR3 DNA sequence: TGTGCCAGCAGACTTGCCCCCGGGACAGTATCCCGAAACACCATATATTTT.

This chain links TRBV28 with TRBJ1-5; the D is unclear. V shed 1 base and J shed 7 bases, with 17 bases lying between them. This CDR3 is built from 16 residues. The germline CDR1 and CDR2 sequences are MDHEN and SYDVKM. CDR3 region: CASSLFPEVGGQPQHF. As DNA, the CDR3 is TGTGCCAGCAGTTTATTTCCGGAGGTAGGAGGACAGCCCCAGCATTTT.

This chain's CDR3 is CASSQDAWALHF. The CDR3 DNA sequence: TGTGCCAGCAGCCAAGATGCCTGGGCCCTCCACTTT. This chain uses TRBV14 with TRBJ1-6; D is undetermined. Germline loops: CDR1 SGHDN, CDR2 FVKESK. The CDR3 spans 12 residues. Deletions cut 0 bases from V and 14 bases from J, with 8 bases between.

The chain is built from TRBV6-2 or TRBV6-3 and TRBJ2-1; no definite D call. This CDR3 is built from 13 residues. V was trimmed by 7 bases and J by 3 bases, leaving 10 bases between them. CDR1 and CDR2 from the germline V gene are MNHEY and SVGEGT. This CDR3 is CASTEYSYNEQFF. Written as DNA, the CDR3 is TGTGCCAGCACCGAATATAGCTACAATGAGCAGTTCTTC.

This clonotype was seen many times. The chain links TRBV28 to TRBJ2-3, with D tentatively TRBD1 (5 bases). Germline loops: CDR1 MDHEN, CDR2 SYDVKM. The length of the CDR3 is 13 residues. The V gene lost 5 bases and the J gene lost 11 bases, with 17 bases spanning the gap. Written as DNA, the CDR3 is TGTGCCAGCAGTCTTACAGGAGAAGGGATGCAGTATTTT. Protein sequence: CASSLTGEGMQYF.

V gene TRBV2 combines with J gene TRBJ2-1; D gene uncertain. Germline-derived CDR1 and CDR2 are SNHLY and FYNNEI. The CDR3 length is 12 residues. V gave up 11 bases and J gave up 8 bases, with 16 bases separating them. CDR3 nucleotides: TGTGCCCTCTCCCAGCACCCCCATGAGCAGTTCTTC. Amino acids: CALSQHPHEQFF.